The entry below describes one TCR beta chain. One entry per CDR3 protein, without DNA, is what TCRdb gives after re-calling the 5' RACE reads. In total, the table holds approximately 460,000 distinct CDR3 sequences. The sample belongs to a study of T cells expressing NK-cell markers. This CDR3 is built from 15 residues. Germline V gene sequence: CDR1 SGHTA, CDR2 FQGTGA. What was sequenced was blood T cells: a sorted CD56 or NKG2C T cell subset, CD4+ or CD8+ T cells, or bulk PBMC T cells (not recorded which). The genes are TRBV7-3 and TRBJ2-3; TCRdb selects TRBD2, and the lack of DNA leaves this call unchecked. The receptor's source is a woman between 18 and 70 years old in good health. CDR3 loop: CASSAGASRTDTQYF.